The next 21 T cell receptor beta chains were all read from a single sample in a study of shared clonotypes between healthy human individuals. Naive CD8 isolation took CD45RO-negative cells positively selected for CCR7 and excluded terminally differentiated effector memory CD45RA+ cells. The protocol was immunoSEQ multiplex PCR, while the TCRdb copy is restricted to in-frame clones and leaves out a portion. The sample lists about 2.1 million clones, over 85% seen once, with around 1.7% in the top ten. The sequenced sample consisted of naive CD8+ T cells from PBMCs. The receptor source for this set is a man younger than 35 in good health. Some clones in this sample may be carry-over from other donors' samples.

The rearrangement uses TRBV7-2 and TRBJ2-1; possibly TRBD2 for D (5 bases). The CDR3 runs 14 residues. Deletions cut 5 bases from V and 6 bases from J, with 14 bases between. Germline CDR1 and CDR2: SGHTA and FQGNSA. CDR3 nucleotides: TGTGCCAGCAGCACATACGGACTGGGCAATGAGCAGTTCTTC. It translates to CASSTYGLGNEQFF.

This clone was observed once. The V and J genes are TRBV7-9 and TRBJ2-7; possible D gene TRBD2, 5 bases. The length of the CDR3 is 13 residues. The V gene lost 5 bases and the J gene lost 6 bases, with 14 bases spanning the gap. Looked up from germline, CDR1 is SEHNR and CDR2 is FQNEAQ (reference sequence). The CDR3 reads CASSNGRGREQYF. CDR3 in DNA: TGTGCCAGCAGCAACGGTCGGGGTCGCGAGCAGTACTTC.

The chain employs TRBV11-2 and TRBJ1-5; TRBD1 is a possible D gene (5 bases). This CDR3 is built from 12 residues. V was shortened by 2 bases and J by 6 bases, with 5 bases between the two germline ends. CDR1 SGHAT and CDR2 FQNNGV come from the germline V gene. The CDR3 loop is CASSLQGQPQHF. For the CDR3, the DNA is TGTGCCAGCAGCTTACAGGGTCAGCCCCAGCATTTT.

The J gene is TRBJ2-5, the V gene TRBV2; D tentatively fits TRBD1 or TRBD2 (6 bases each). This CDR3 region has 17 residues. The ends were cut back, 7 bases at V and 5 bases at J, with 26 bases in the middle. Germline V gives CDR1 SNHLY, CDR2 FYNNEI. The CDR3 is CASTPEGGFRYVETQYF. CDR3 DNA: TGTGCCAGCACCCCGGAGGGGGGTTTTCGATATGTGGAGACCCAGTACTTC.

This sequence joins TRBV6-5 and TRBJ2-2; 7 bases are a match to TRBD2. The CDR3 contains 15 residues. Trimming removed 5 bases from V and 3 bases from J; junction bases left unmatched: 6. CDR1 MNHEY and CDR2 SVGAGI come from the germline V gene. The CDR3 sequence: CASSTLAAHTGELFF. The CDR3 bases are TGTGCCAGCAGTACCCTAGCGGCACACACCGGGGAGCTGTTTTTT.

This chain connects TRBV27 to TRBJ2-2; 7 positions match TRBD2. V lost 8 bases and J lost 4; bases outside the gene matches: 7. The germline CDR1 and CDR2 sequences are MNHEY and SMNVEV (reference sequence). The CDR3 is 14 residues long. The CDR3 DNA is TGTGCCAGCGGGGGGGAGGGTCCCACCGGGGAGCTGTTTTTT. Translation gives CASGGEGPTGELFF.

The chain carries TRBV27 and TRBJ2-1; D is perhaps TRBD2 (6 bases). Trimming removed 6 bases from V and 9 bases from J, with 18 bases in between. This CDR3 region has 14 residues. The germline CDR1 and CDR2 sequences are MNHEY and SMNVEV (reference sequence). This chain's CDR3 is CASSPSRGAGEQFF. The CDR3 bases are TGTGCCAGCAGCCCCAGTAGGGGAGCGGGTGAGCAGTTCTTC.

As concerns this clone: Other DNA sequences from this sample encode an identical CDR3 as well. CDR3 in DNA: TGTGCCAGCAGCCACGGGACGGGCTACGAGCAGTACTTC. Amino acid sequence: CASSHGTGYEQYF. The genes are TRBV27 and TRBJ2-7; the D call may be TRBD1 or TRBD2 (5 bases each). The length of the CDR3 is 13 residues. V was pared by 6 bases and J by 3 bases, with 12 bases between. CDR1 is MNHEY, CDR2 SMNVEV, per germline (reference sequence).

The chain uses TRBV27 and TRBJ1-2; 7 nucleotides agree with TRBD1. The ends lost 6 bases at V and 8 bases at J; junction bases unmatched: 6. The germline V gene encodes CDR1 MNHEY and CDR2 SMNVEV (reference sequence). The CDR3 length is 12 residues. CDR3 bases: TGTGCCAGCAGCATCAGGGGGGAAGGCTACACCTTC. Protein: CASSIRGEGYTF.

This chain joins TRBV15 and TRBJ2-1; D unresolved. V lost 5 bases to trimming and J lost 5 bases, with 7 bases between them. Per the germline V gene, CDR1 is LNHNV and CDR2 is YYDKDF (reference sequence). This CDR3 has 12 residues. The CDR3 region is CATSETNNEQFF. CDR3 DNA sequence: TGTGCCACCAGCGAGACAAACAATGAGCAGTTCTTC.

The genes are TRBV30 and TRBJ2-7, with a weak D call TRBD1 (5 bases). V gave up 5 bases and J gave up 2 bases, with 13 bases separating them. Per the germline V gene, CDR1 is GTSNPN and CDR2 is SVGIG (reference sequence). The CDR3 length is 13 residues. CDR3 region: CAWGIDSTYEQYF. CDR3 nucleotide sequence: TGTGCCTGGGGGATAGACAGTACCTACGAGCAGTACTTC. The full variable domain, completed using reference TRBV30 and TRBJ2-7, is SQTIHQWPATLVQPVGSPLSLECTVEGTSNPNLYWYRQAAGRGLQLLFYSVGIGQISSEVPQNLSASRPQDRQFILSSKKLLLSDSGFYLCAWGIDSTYEQYFGPGTRLTVT.

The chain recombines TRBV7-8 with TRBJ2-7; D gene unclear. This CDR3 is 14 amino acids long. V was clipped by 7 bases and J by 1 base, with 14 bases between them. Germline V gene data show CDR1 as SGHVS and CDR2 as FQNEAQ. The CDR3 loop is CASIPDVASYEQYF. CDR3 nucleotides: TGTGCCAGCATCCCTGATGTAGCTTCCTACGAGCAGTACTTC.

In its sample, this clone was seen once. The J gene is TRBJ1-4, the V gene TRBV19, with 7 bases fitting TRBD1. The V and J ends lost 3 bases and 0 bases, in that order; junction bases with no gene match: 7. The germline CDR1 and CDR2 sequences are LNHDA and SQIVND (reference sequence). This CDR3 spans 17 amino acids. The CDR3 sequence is CASSIDRVEPTNEKLFF. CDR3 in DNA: TGTGCCAGTAGTATCGACAGGGTGGAACCAACTAATGAAAAACTGTTTTTT.

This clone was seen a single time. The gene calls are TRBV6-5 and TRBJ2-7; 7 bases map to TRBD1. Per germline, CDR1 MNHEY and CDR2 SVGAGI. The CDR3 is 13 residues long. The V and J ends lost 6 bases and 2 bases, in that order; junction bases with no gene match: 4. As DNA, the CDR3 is TGTGCCAGCAGGACAGGGTATACCTACGAGCAGTACTTC. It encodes CASRTGYTYEQYF.

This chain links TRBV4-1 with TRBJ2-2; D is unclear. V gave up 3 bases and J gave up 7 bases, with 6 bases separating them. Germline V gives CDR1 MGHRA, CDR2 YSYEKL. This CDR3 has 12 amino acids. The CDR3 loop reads CASSHPGGELFF. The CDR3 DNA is TGCGCCAGCAGCCATCCCGGCGGGGAGCTGTTTTTT.

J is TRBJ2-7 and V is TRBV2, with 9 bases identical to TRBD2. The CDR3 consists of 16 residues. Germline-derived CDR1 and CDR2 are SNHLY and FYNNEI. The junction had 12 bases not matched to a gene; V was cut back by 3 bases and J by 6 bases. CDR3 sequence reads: CASSDLGGRAISEQYF. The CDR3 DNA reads TGTGCCAGCAGTGACTTGGGCGGGAGGGCCATTTCCGAGCAGTACTTC. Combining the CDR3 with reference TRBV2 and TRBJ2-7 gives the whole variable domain EPEVTQTPSHQVTQMGQEVILRCVPISNHLYFYWYRQILGQKVEFLVSFYNNEISEKSEIFDDQFSVERPDGSNFTLKIRSTKLEDSAMYFCASSDLGGRAISEQYFGPGTRLTVT.

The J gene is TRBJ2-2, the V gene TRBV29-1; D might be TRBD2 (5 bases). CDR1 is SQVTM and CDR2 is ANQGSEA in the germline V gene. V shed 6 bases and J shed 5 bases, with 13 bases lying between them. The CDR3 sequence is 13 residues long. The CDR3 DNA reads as TGCAGCGTAGTGGAACGACTAACCGGGGAGCTGTTTTTT. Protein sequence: CSVVERLTGELFF.

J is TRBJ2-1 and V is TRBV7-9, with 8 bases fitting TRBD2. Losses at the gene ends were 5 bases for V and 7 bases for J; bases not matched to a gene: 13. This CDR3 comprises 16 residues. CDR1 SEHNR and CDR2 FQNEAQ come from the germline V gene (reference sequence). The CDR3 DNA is TGTGCCAGCAGCCCACTAGCAGCGGGAGATAGGAATGAGCAGTTCTTC. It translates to CASSPLAAGDRNEQFF.

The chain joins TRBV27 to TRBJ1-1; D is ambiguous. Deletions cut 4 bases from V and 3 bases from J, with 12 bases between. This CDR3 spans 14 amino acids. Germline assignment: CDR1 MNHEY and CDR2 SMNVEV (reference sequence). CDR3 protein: CASSSSDEDTEAFF. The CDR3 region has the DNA TGTGCCAGCAGTTCCTCAGATGAAGACACTGAAGCTTTCTTT.

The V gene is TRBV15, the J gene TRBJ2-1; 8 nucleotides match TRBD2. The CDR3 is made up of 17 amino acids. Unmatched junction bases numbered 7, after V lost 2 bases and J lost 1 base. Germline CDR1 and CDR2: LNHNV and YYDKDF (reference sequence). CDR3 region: CATSRSAGEGSYNEQFF. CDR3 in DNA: TGTGCCACCAGCAGATCAGCGGGAGAGGGGTCCTACAATGAGCAGTTCTTC.

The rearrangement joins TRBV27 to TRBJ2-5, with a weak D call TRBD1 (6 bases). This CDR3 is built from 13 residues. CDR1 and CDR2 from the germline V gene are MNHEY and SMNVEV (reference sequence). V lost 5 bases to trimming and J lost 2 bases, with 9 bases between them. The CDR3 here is CASSTGQQETQYF. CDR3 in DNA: TGTGCCAGCAGTACAGGACAGCAAGAGACCCAGTACTTC.